The 26 T cell receptor beta chains in this list originate from one sample, sequenced in a study of graft-versus-host responses after intestinal transplantation (dated by TCRdb to about 2021). The method was the immunoSEQ multiplex PCR assay. Not all clones reach the TCRdb copy of this immuneACCESS table, which keeps in-frame sequences only. Checked studies attribute under half of the gap to unresolved V genes and leave the rest unexplained. Here the sample has about 45,000 clones; roughly nine tenths occur a single time. Under 4.5% of the sample comes from the top ten. The sequencing here drew on PBMCs, taken 524 days after transplant. The receptors shown here come from a human patient who received an intestinal transplant, so some T cells may come from the graft donor.

The chain joins TRBV7-3 to TRBJ2-1; 10 nucleotides align to TRBD2. J was trimmed by 6 bases and V by 5 bases; bases with no gene match: 7. In germline, CDR1 is SGHTA, CDR2 FQGTGA. The CDR3 has 15 residues. The CDR3 loop is CASSPSGRGLNEQFF. In DNA form, the CDR3 reads TGTGCCAGCAGCCCGAGCGGGAGGGGCCTCAATGAGCAGTTCTTC.

CDR3 sequence reads: CATSRDVGPYEQYF. The DNA of the CDR3 is TGTGCCACCAGCAGAGATGTGGGGCCCTACGAGCAGTACTTC. The gene calls are TRBV15 and TRBJ2-7; tentatively, D is TRBD1 (5 bases). Germline V gives CDR1 LNHNV, CDR2 YYDKDF (reference sequence). There are 14 residues in the CDR3. The V end was cut by 0 bases, the J end by 2 bases, with 8 bases between.

The chain employs TRBV30 and TRBJ2-7, with unresolved D. Trimming removed 4 bases at V and 6 bases at J, with 16 bases between. This CDR3 comprises 13 residues. Germline CDR1 and CDR2: GTSNPN and SVGIG (reference sequence). CDR3 region: CAWKSLRRGEQYF. The CDR3 region has the DNA TGTGCCTGGAAGAGCCTCCGACGTGGCGAGCAGTACTTC. Supplemented by reference TRBV30 and TRBJ2-7, the full variable domain reads SQTIHQWPATLVQPVGSPLSLECTVEGTSNPNLYWYRQAAGRGLQLLFYSVGIGQISSEVPQNLSASRPQDRQFILSSKKLLLSDSGFYLCAWKSLRRGEQYFGPGTRLTVT.

The sample holds a few counts of this clone. V usage is TRBV30 and J usage is TRBJ2-7, with D uncertain. V lost 5 bases and J lost 2, with 7 bases in between. The germline CDR1 and CDR2 sequences are GTSNPN and SVGIG (reference sequence). This CDR3 spans 11 amino acids. CDR3 coding DNA: TGTGCCTGGGGCAGGACCTACGAGCAGTACTTC. Amino acids: CAWGRTYEQYF.

The V call is TRBV28, the J call TRBJ1-2, with D tentatively TRBD1 (5 bases). Germline V gene sequence: CDR1 MDHEN, CDR2 SYDVKM. V lost 6 bases to trimming and J lost 7 bases, with 21 bases between them. The CDR3 consists of 15 residues. CDR3 in amino acids: CASSRWDPSITGYTF. In DNA form, the CDR3 reads TGTGCCAGCAGCAGGTGGGACCCCTCTATTACTGGCTACACCTTC.

The chain couples TRBV5-8 to TRBJ1-5, with TRBD1 identical over 7 bases. The germline CDR1 and CDR2 sequences are SGHTS and YDEGEE. This CDR3 contains 15 residues. The V gene end was trimmed by 4 bases and the J gene end by 4 bases; junction bases not matched to a gene: 8. CDR3 nucleotides: TGTGCCAGCAGCAGGACCGGGACAGCAAATCAGCCCCAGCATTTT. It is translated as CASSRTGTANQPQHF.

V is TRBV6-1 and J is TRBJ1-5; the D gene is possibly TRBD1 (5 bases). V dropped 6 bases and J dropped 11 bases, with 17 bases sitting between them. CDR1 is MNHNS and CDR2 is SASEGT in the germline V gene. This CDR3 comprises 13 residues. Here the CDR3 DNA reads TGTGCCAGCAGCCCCGGGACTGATCTGTCCCAGCATTTT. This translates into CASSPGTDLSQHF.

This chain links TRBV9 with TRBJ2-5, with a tentative D call TRBD1 (5 bases). Trimming removed 0 bases at V and 5 bases at J, with 17 bases between. The CDR3 covers 16 residues. The germline V gene has CDR1 SGDLS and CDR2 YYNGEE. The CDR3 sequence: CASSVATYQGSETQYF. The CDR3 DNA reads TGTGCCAGCAGCGTAGCTACGTACCAGGGTTCTGAGACCCAGTACTTC. The entire variable domain, with the rest obtained from reference TRBV9 and TRBJ2-5, is as follows: DSGVTQTPKHLITATGQRVTLRCSPRSGDLSVYWYQQSLDQGLQFLIQYYNGEERAKGNILERFSAQQFPDLHSELNLSSLELGDSALYFCASSVATYQGSETQYFGPGTRLLVL.

The V gene is TRBV7-9, the J gene TRBJ2-2, with D possibly matching TRBD2 (5 bases). This CDR3 has 14 amino acids. Germline-derived CDR1 and CDR2 are SEHNR and FQNEAQ (reference sequence). V lost 5 bases and J 5 bases, leaving 12 bases between the germline ends. The CDR3 is CASSLEGSTGELFF. CDR3 DNA: TGTGCCAGCAGCCTTGAGGGCTCGACCGGGGAGCTGTTTTTT.

The rearrangement uses TRBV6-5 and TRBJ1-1, with a tentative D call TRBD1 (5 bases). This CDR3 is built from 13 residues. Trimming removed 5 bases at V and 8 bases at J, with 15 bases between. In germline, CDR1 is MNHEY, CDR2 SVGAGI. The CDR3 nucleotides are TGTGCCAGCAGTCCCGACGCCTGGACAGAAGCTTTCTTT. Translating it yields CASSPDAWTEAFF.

This chain links TRBV19 with TRBJ1-1; D is unclear. Germline V gives CDR1 LNHDA, CDR2 SQIVND (reference sequence). This CDR3 is built from 13 residues. V was pared by 5 bases and J by 0 bases, with 7 bases between. The CDR3 nucleotides read TGTGCCAGTAGTTTCCGTTTGAACACTGAAGCTTTCTTT. Amino acids: CASSFRLNTEAFF.

V gene TRBV5-1 combines with J gene TRBJ2-1; 10 nucleotides align to TRBD2. The length of the CDR3 is 14 residues. V lost 4 bases, J lost 8 bases, and 6 bases stayed unmatched. Looked up from germline, CDR1 is SGHRS and CDR2 is YFSETQ. The CDR3 sequence: CASSLAGDGDEQFF. CDR3 bases: TGCGCCAGCAGCCTAGCGGGAGACGGGGATGAGCAGTTCTTC.

The rearrangement links TRBV2 to TRBJ1-2; D ambiguous. This CDR3 has 14 amino acids. CDR1 and CDR2 (germline): SNHLY, FYNNEI. Trimming left V 8 bases short and J 5 bases short, with 18 bases between. The CDR3 spells CASGLEATSYGYTF. The DNA for the CDR3 is TGTGCCAGCGGGCTAGAAGCGACCTCATATGGCTACACCTTC.

This clone showed up just once. The chain recombines TRBV15 with TRBJ2-3; D call uncertain. V dropped 3 bases and J dropped 0 bases, with 13 bases sitting between them. Germline V gives CDR1 LNHNV, CDR2 YYDKDF (reference sequence). CDR3 size: 16 residues. The CDR3 protein is CATSRTLSASTDTQYF. The CDR3 DNA follows: TGTGCCACCAGCAGGACTTTGAGCGCTAGCACAGATACGCAGTATTTT.

This chain uses TRBV7-2 with TRBJ2-1, with 8 bases fitting TRBD2. Unmatched junction bases numbered 0, after V lost 3 bases and J lost 2 bases. The CDR3 sequence is 14 residues long. Germline V gives CDR1 SGHTA, CDR2 FQGNSA. The CDR3 coding sequence is TGTGCCAGCAGCTTGGGACTAGCCTACAATGAGCAGTTCTTC. Its protein is CASSLGLAYNEQFF. Combining the CDR3 with reference TRBV7-2 and TRBJ2-1 gives the whole variable domain GAGVSQSPSNKVTEKGKDVELRCDPISGHTALYWYRQSLGQGLEFLIYFQGNSAPDKSGLPSDRFSAERTGGSVSTLTIQRTQQEDSAVYLCASSLGLAYNEQFFGPGTRLTVL.

The rearrangement links TRBV11-2 to TRBJ2-7, with D unclear. The CDR3 extends over 13 amino acids. Germline CDR1 reads SGHAT; CDR2 reads FQNNGV. Deletions cut 3 bases from V and 3 bases from J, with 9 bases between. The DNA for the CDR3 is TGTGCCAGCAGCTTTGGAGCGATCTACGAGCAGTACTTC. Amino acids: CASSFGAIYEQYF.

In its sample, this clone was seen once. The CDR3 DNA is TGTGCCAGCAGAGGACAGGGATCTCCCTTTGGCAATCAGCCCCAGCATTTT. Amino acids: CASRGQGSPFGNQPQHF. The J gene is TRBJ1-5, the V gene TRBV2; 8 bases agree with TRBD1. Germline V gene lookup returns CDR1 SNHLY and CDR2 FYNNEI. V shed 6 bases, J shed 2 bases, and the junction held 12 bases outside the gene matches. This CDR3 is built from 17 residues.

The CDR3 coding sequence is TGTGCCAGTAGTCTCCGGAGACGACAGGGCCAAGAGACCCAGTACTTC. Residues: CASSLRRRQGQETQYF. The V gene is TRBV19, the J gene TRBJ2-5, with 7 bases identical to TRBD1. CDR3 length: 16 amino acids. From germline, CDR1 is LNHDA and CDR2 SQIVND (reference sequence). V shed 5 bases, J shed 1 base, and the junction held 10 bases outside the gene matches.

This chain uses TRBV5-4 with TRBJ2-7, with unresolved D. Looked up from germline, CDR1 is SGHNT and CDR2 is YYREEE (reference sequence). The CDR3 covers 13 residues. The V end was cut by 0 bases, the J end by 7 bases, with 11 bases between. The CDR3 sequence: CASSLAGRPEQYF. The DNA for the CDR3 is TGTGCCAGCAGCTTGGCCGGACGTCCAGAGCAGTACTTC.

Note on this clone: The sample carries other DNA sequences with the same CDR3. The chain links TRBV5-1 to TRBJ2-1, with 7 bases that match TRBD2. The trim removed 0 bases at V and 0 bases at J, leaving 0 bases unmatched. Germline assignment: CDR1 SGHRS and CDR2 YFSETQ. This CDR3 region has 15 residues. The CDR3 DNA is TGCGCCAGCAGCTTGGGCGGGAGCTCCTACAATGAGCAGTTCTTC. This sequence encodes CASSLGGSSYNEQFF.

The V and J genes are TRBV27 and TRBJ1-5; 7 bases align to TRBD1. From germline, CDR1 is MNHEY and CDR2 SMNVEV (reference sequence). Unmatched junction bases numbered 13, after V lost 5 bases and J lost 0 bases. CDR3 length: 18 residues. The CDR3 region has the DNA TGTGCCAGCAGTCCGGGACAGTGGGGCCGGGGTAGCAATCAGCCCCAGCATTTT. It is translated as CASSPGQWGRGSNQPQHF.

The chain is built from TRBV20-1 and TRBJ1-2; D gene unclear. This CDR3 contains 9 residues. Trimming pared 7 bases from V and 7 bases from J, leaving 7 bases between. Germline lookup yields CDR1 DFQATT and CDR2 SNEGSKA (reference sequence). The CDR3 region is CSGPSGYTF. In nucleotides, the CDR3 is TGCAGTGGACCTTCTGGCTACACCTTC.

V and J are TRBV5-4 and TRBJ2-7; 8 positions agree with TRBD2. The CDR3 totals 13 residues. V dropped 4 bases and J dropped 2; count of bases not matched to a gene: 2. The germline CDR1 and CDR2 sequences are SGHNT and YYREEE (reference sequence). CDR3 nucleotide sequence: TGTGCCAGCAGCAGGGGACTAGCCTACGAGCAGTACTTC. As protein: CASSRGLAYEQYF.

V gene TRBV4-2 combines with J gene TRBJ2-5; D perhaps matches TRBD2 (5 bases). TRBJ2-7 matches the DNA end more closely, so the J call is doubtful. There are 12 residues in the CDR3. Germline lookup yields CDR1 LGHNA and CDR2 YNFKEQ. This CDR3 reads CASSHLGAEQYF. CDR3 DNA: TGTGCCAGCAGCCATCTGGGAGCCGAGCAGTACTTC.

The chain uses TRBV10-1 and TRBJ1-4, with D perhaps matching TRBD1 (6 bases). Between the trimmed V and J ends, which lost 6 bases and 8 bases, there was a span of 16 bases. Germline V lookup: CDR1 WNHNN, CDR2 SYGVQD (reference sequence). The CDR3 covers 14 residues. The CDR3 region has the DNA TGCGCCAGCAGAGAAACAGGGTCCGACGAAAAACTGTTTTTT. Its protein is CASRETGSDEKLFF.

The chain uses TRBV28 and TRBJ2-7; D perhaps matches TRBD1 (5 bases). This CDR3 comprises 11 residues. V dropped 8 bases and J dropped 6 bases, with 11 bases sitting between them. Looked up from germline, CDR1 is MDHEN and CDR2 is SYDVKM. The CDR3 is CASSWGGEQYF. DNA of the CDR3: TGTGCCAGCTCCTGGGGCGGCGAGCAGTACTTC.